The 8 T cell receptor beta chains reported below all come from one sample, sequenced in a study of cytomegalovirus exposure and HLA in healthy donors. It was with 60 Vbeta and 13 Jbeta primers that the PCR ran. The table came from immunoSEQ multiplex PCR; TCRdb's copy has only in-frame clones and leaves some out. The sample consists of approximately 110,000 clones, around two thirds of them appearing once. The sample taken for sequencing was PBMCs. The origin of the receptors is a man aged 60 to 75 in good health and CMV-seropositive.

This chain joins TRBV6-5 and TRBJ1-5, with D hard to call. Trimming removed 4 bases at V and 3 bases at J, with 10 bases between. The V gene's germline CDR1 is MNHEY and CDR2 SVGAGI. The CDR3 has 14 residues. The CDR3 protein is CASSSSSANQPQHF. CDR3 nucleotides: TGTGCCAGCAGTTCGAGCAGCGCCAATCAGCCCCAGCATTTT.

The gene calls are TRBV5-1 and TRBJ2-5; 7 bases agree with TRBD1. The trim removed 4 bases at V and 1 base at J, leaving 7 bases unmatched. From germline, CDR1 is SGHRS and CDR2 YFSETQ. The CDR3 length is 15 residues. The CDR3 DNA is TGCGCCAGCAGCAGAGGGACAGACCTCCAAGAGACCCAGTACTTC. Encoded protein: CASSRGTDLQETQYF.

The chain uses TRBV5-5 and TRBJ1-1; D not certain. Germline V gene lookup returns CDR1 SGHKS and CDR2 YYEKEE (reference sequence). This CDR3 contains 12 residues. The V end lost 0 bases, the J end lost 6 bases, and 6 bases lay between the germline ends. The CDR3 DNA reads as TGTGCCAGCAGCTTGGATGTCGCTGAAGCTTTCTTT. Amino acid sequence: CASSLDVAEAFF.

The CDR3 region is CASRANRASNEKLFF. The CDR3, as DNA: TGCGCCAGCAGGGCCAACAGGGCCTCTAATGAAAAACTGTTTTTT. The chain carries TRBV10-1 and TRBJ1-4; a weak D match, TRBD1 (6 bases). Trimming removed 6 bases from V and 3 bases from J, with 14 bases in between. This CDR3 has 15 amino acids. Germline V gives CDR1 WNHNN, CDR2 SYGVQD (reference sequence).

This clone has a handful of counts. The chain links TRBV5-5 to TRBJ2-7; maybe TRBD2 (5 bases). Trimming stripped 4 bases from V and 0 bases from J, with 14 bases between. This CDR3 comprises 15 residues. Germline CDR1 reads SGHKS; CDR2 reads YYEKEE (reference sequence). Here the CDR3 reads CASSQDSSSSYEQYF. DNA for the CDR3: TGTGCCAGCAGCCAGGACTCATCTAGCTCCTACGAGCAGTACTTC.

The rearrangement joins TRBV6-5 to TRBJ2-7; TRBD1 agrees at 11 bases. Germline V gene lookup returns CDR1 MNHEY and CDR2 SVGAGI. The CDR3 has 15 residues. The J segment lost 7 bases and the V segment lost 6 bases, leaving 11 bases of the junction unmatched. This chain's CDR3 is CASRGQGAGVGEQYF. The CDR3 DNA reads TGTGCCAGCAGAGGACAGGGGGCCGGCGTGGGTGAGCAGTACTTC.

The chain uses TRBV27 and TRBJ2-7; TRBD1 agrees at 7 bases. The CDR3 contains 13 residues. In germline, CDR1 is MNHEY, CDR2 SMNVEV (reference sequence). The junction had 4 bases not matched to a gene; V was cut back by 3 bases and J by 5 bases. The CDR3: CASSFKGAHEQYF. CDR3 DNA: TGTGCCAGCAGTTTTAAGGGGGCCCACGAGCAGTACTTC.

V and J are TRBV2 and TRBJ1-1, with 8 positions matching TRBD1. Trimming cost V 6 bases and J 6 bases; bases outside gene matches: 9. This CDR3 comprises 14 residues. Germline CDR1 and CDR2: SNHLY and FYNNEI. The CDR3 coding sequence is TGTGCCAGCAGGAGGGACAGGAATGCCCCTGAAGCTTTCTTT. It is translated as CASRRDRNAPEAFF.